The 17 T cell receptor beta chains reported below all come from one sample, sequenced in a study of blood T cells in healthy people across ages. Together with a sample-barcoded 5' primer, a J-beta primer mix was included in a second PCR lasting roughly 6 to 12 cycles. TCRdb used MiXCR to reprocess the 5' RACE reads, holding one entry per CDR3 protein. The sample shows over 700,000 distinct CDR3 sequences, approximately 55% of them seen only once. The specimen was blood. These receptors were collected from a man older than 75 in good health.

The genes are TRBV20-1 and TRBJ2-3; TRBD1 aligns across 7 bases. From germline, CDR1 is DFQATT and CDR2 SNEGSKA (reference sequence). J lost 0 bases, V lost 6 bases, and 6 bases had no gene match. The CDR3 runs to 14 residues. This CDR3 reads CSAPDRASTDTQYF. DNA for the CDR3: TGCAGTGCCCCCGACAGGGCTAGCACAGATACGCAGTATTTT.

This clonotype was seen a few times. The junction departs from germline at one end; a sequencing error may be responsible. The chain joins TRBV7-2 to TRBJ2-3; D might be TRBD1 (5 bases). CDR3 length equals 14 residues. CDR1 is SGHTA, CDR2 FQGNSA, per germline. CDR3 loop: CASSLGGGTGTQYF. CDR3 coding DNA: TGTGCCAGCAGCTTAGGCGGCGGCACAGGTACGCAGTATTTT.

The rearrangement joins TRBV20-1 to TRBJ2-1; TRBD2 matches 10 bases. The germline CDR1 and CDR2 sequences are DFQATT and SNEGSKA (reference sequence). The CDR3 has 16 residues. V was clipped by 4 bases and J by 8 bases; unmatched bases: 14. The CDR3 protein is CSANPTSGLHEDEQFF. CDR3 DNA sequence: TGCAGTGCTAACCCGACTAGCGGGCTTCATGAAGATGAGCAGTTCTTC.

The J gene is TRBJ1-5, the V gene TRBV28; 7 nucleotides line up with TRBD1. Losses at the gene ends were 5 bases for V and 2 bases for J; bases not matched to a gene: 6. Looked up from germline, CDR1 is MDHEN and CDR2 is SYDVKM. The CDR3 covers 15 residues. CDR3 in amino acids: CASSTSGTGNQPQHF. The DNA of the CDR3 is TGTGCCAGCAGTACCTCCGGGACAGGCAATCAGCCCCAGCATTTT.

The gene calls are TRBV27 and TRBJ2-3, with D uncertain. V lost 1 base and J lost 4, with 6 bases in between. Germline values: CDR1 MNHEY, CDR2 SMNVEV (reference sequence). The CDR3 spans 13 residues. The CDR3 bases are TGTGCCAGCAGTTTATATTGGGCAGATACGCAGTATTTT. The encoded protein is CASSLYWADTQYF.

This clonotype has a handful of counts. This sequence joins TRBV9 and TRBJ2-7, with 7 bases fitting TRBD2. This CDR3 comprises 15 residues. V lost 0 bases and J lost 4; bases outside the gene matches: 7. CDR1 is SGDLS, CDR2 YYNGEE, per germline. DNA for the CDR3: TGTGCCAGCAGCGTAGAGCCAGCGGGAATGTACGAGCAGTACTTC. It is translated as CASSVEPAGMYEQYF.

This clonotype was seen a handful of times. V is TRBV3-1 and J is TRBJ1-6, with D possibly matching TRBD1 (6 bases). Per germline, CDR1 LGHDT and CDR2 YNNKEL (reference sequence). The V end was cut by 2 bases, the J end by 6 bases, with 11 bases between. This CDR3 region has 15 residues. This CDR3 reads CASSQQGYVNSPLHF. The CDR3, as DNA: TGTGCCAGCAGCCAACAGGGGTACGTTAATTCACCCCTCCACTTT. The full variable domain, with the rest looked up from reference TRBV3-1 and TRBJ1-6, is DTAVSQTPKYLVTQMGNDKSIKCEQNLGHDTMYWYKQDSKKFLKIMFSYNNKELIINETVPNRFSPKSPDKAHLNLHINSLELGDSAVYFCASSQQGYVNSPLHFGNGTRLTVT.

The J gene is TRBJ2-5, the V gene TRBV20-1; tentatively, D is TRBD2 (5 bases). Germline CDR1 is DFQATT and CDR2 is SNEGSKA (reference sequence). V was clipped by 2 bases and J by 5 bases, with 15 bases between them. The CDR3 is 14 residues long. In DNA, the CDR3 is TGCAGTGCTAGACGGTCGGTGGGAGTGGAGACCCAGTACTTC. It codes for CSARRSVGVETQYF.

V usage is TRBV11-2 and J usage is TRBJ2-7; the match to TRBD2 covers 7 bases. V lost 1 base and J lost 5; bases outside the gene matches: 17. Per germline, CDR1 SGHAT and CDR2 FQNNGV. CDR3 length equals 18 residues. The CDR3 protein is CASSLGGVVWGGQDEQYF. The CDR3, as DNA: TGTGCCAGCAGCTTAGGAGGAGTGGTTTGGGGAGGGCAGGACGAGCAGTACTTC.

The CDR3, as DNA: TGTGCCAGCAGTGGTACAACTAGTAGCAGTGAGCAGTTCTTC. It yields the protein CASSGTTSSSEQFF. V gene TRBV2 combines with J gene TRBJ2-1, with D perhaps TRBD2 (5 bases). The CDR3 runs to 14 residues. From germline, CDR1 is SNHLY and CDR2 FYNNEI. Trimming took 4 bases from V and 9 from J, leaving 16 bases between them. Based on the CDR3 plus reference TRBV2 and TRBJ2-1, the full variable domain is EPEVTQTPSHQVTQMGQEVILRCVPISNHLYFYWYRQILGQKVEFLVSFYNNEISEKSEIFDDQFSVERPDGSNFTLKIRSTKLEDSAMYFCASSGTTSSSEQFFGPGTRLTVL.

The chain combines TRBV2 with TRBJ1-2; 7 positions agree with TRBD1. Trimming at V came to 9 bases and at J to 6 bases, leaving 13 bases not matched to a gene. CDR1 is SNHLY, CDR2 FYNNEI, per germline. The CDR3 loop spans 14 amino acids. The CDR3 spells CASTRPGTVNGYTF. The CDR3 bases are TGTGCCAGTACCCGACCCGGGACAGTCAATGGCTACACCTTC. Variable domain in full (rest from reference TRBV2 and TRBJ1-2): EPEVTQTPSHQVTQMGQEVILRCVPISNHLYFYWYRQILGQKVEFLVSFYNNEISEKSEIFDDQFSVERPDGSNFTLKIRSTKLEDSAMYFCASTRPGTVNGYTFGSGTRLTVV.

On this clonotype itself: The junction departs from germline at one end; a sequencing error may be responsible. The CDR3 nucleotides read TGTGCCAGCAGTGACTCGTCACCTTACGAGCAGTACTTC. Its translation: CASSDSSPYEQYF. This chain joins TRBV6-2 or TRBV6-3 and TRBJ2-7; D gene unclear. Looked up from germline, CDR1 is MNHEY and CDR2 is SVGEGT. This CDR3 has 13 amino acids.

A word on this clonotype: This likely comes from a read error, as the CDR3 has no conserved phenylalanine or tryptophan at its end. V usage is TRBV13 and J usage is TRBJ2-7; TRBD2 matches at 8 bases. Trimming removed 5 bases from V and 4 bases from J; junction bases left unmatched: 10. The CDR3 is 15 residues long. Germline values: CDR1 PRHDT, CDR2 FYEKMQ (reference sequence). CDR3 in amino acids: CASSPYGTSLYEQYL. CDR3 in DNA: TGTGCCAGCAGCCCCTATGGGACTAGTCTTTACGAGCAGTACTTG.

This clonotype was detected a few times. The chain recombines TRBV5-1 with TRBJ2-4; possibly TRBD1 or TRBD2 for D (5 bases each). CDR1 is SGHRS and CDR2 is YFSETQ in the germline V gene. The CDR3 covers 13 residues. Trimming stripped 0 bases from V and 9 bases from J, with 10 bases between. For the CDR3, the DNA is TGCGCCAGCAGCTTGGAAGGGGCGGGCATTCAGTACTTC. The encoded protein is CASSLEGAGIQYF.

This chain links TRBV3-1 with TRBJ2-4; 14 bases match TRBD2. The DNA end favors TRBJ2-5, so the J call may be wrong. Germline V gives CDR1 LGHDT, CDR2 YNNKEL (reference sequence). This CDR3 comprises 18 residues. Here the CDR3 reads CASSQDGTSGRKQETQYF. The CDR3 DNA sequence: TGTGCCAGCAGCCAAGATGGGACTAGCGGGAGAAAACAAGAGACCCAGTACTTC.

The CDR3 sequence: CASRHMGHLYNEQFF. The CDR3 DNA follows: TGTGCCAGCAGACACATGGGACACCTTTACAATGAGCAGTTCTTC. The chain carries TRBV25-1 and TRBJ2-1; tentative D call: TRBD1 (6 bases). The length of the CDR3 is 15 residues. The ends were cut back, 6 bases at V and 4 bases at J, with 16 bases in the middle. From germline, CDR1 is MGHDK and CDR2 SYGVNS. Together with reference TRBV25-1 and TRBJ2-1, the CDR3 gives the full variable domain: EADIYQTPRYLVIGTGKKITLECSQTMGHDKMYWYQQDPGMELHLIHYSYGVNSTEKGDLSSESTVSRIRTEHFPLTLESARPSHTSQYLCASRHMGHLYNEQFFGPGTRLTVL.

V gene TRBV18 combines with J gene TRBJ2-1; the D is unclear. Germline V CDR1 and CDR2: KGHSH, LQKENI. The V end lost 6 bases, the J end lost 6 bases, and 15 bases lay between the germline ends. The CDR3 is made up of 14 amino acids. The chain's CDR3 is CASSPREFGNEQFF. The CDR3 DNA reads TGTGCCAGCTCCCCTAGAGAGTTCGGCAATGAGCAGTTCTTC.